Below are 21 T cell receptor beta chains sequenced from a single sample in a study of early T cells in non-severe SARS-CoV-2 infection. TCRdb called the 5' RACE reads again in MiXCR, with one record for every CDR3 protein. The data show about 110,000 distinct CDR3 sequences, roughly 13% seen once. Sequences were derived from whole blood, sampled at baseline. Receptors originate from an adult who was a healthcare worker with PCR-confirmed SARS-CoV-2 infection or an uninfected control (not recorded which).

At least ten counts were recorded for this clonotype. The J gene is TRBJ2-4, the V gene TRBV3-1, with TRBD1 matching 8 bases. Germline V gene lookup returns CDR1 LGHDT and CDR2 YNNKEL (reference sequence). Unmatched junction bases numbered 3, after V lost 3 bases and J lost 2 bases. CDR3 length equals 15 residues. Written as DNA, the CDR3 is TGTGCCAGCAGCCAGAACAGGGGGTCCAAAAACATTCAGTACTTC. It encodes CASSQNRGSKNIQYF. Looking up the rest from reference TRBV3-1 and TRBJ2-4 gives the full variable domain: DTAVSQTPKYLVTQMGNDKSIKCEQNLGHDTMYWYKQDSKKFLKIMFSYNNKELIINETVPNRFSPKSPDKAHLNLHINSLELGDSAVYFCASSQNRGSKNIQYFGAGTRLSVL.

This clonotype showed up just a few times. J is TRBJ1-1 and V is TRBV27; D might be TRBD1 (5 bases). The germline V and J ends were trimmed by 3 bases and 0 bases, with 11 bases remaining between them. Germline assignment: CDR1 MNHEY and CDR2 SMNVEV (reference sequence). This CDR3 region has 15 residues. The CDR3 reads CASSFRDGLNTEAFF. In DNA form, the CDR3 reads TGTGCCAGCAGTTTTAGGGACGGGTTGAACACTGAAGCTTTCTTT.

This clonotype was seen a handful of times. The chain is built from TRBV30 and TRBJ1-1; TRBD1 might be the D (5 bases). Germline values: CDR1 GTSNPN, CDR2 SVGIG (reference sequence). This CDR3 is built from 13 residues. Between the trimmed V and J ends, which lost 1 base and 4 bases, there was a span of 10 bases. CDR3 protein: CAWSDQGGTEAFF. The DNA for the CDR3 is TGTGCCTGGAGTGATCAGGGTGGCACTGAAGCTTTCTTT. Based on the CDR3 plus reference TRBV30 and TRBJ1-1, the full variable domain is SQTIHQWPATLVQPVGSPLSLECTVEGTSNPNLYWYRQAAGRGLQLLFYSVGIGQISSEVPQNLSASRPQDRQFILSSKKLLLSDSGFYLCAWSDQGGTEAFFGQGTRLTVV.

This clonotype was found a few times. The chain is built from TRBV7-9 and TRBJ1-6; maybe TRBD1 (6 bases). This CDR3 comprises 14 residues. The germline V gene encodes CDR1 SEHNR and CDR2 FQNEAQ (reference sequence). V was cut by 5 bases and J by 6 bases, with 11 bases left in between. CDR3 nucleotides: TGTGCCAGCAGCCCGGACAGCTTTAATTCACCCCTCCACTTT. It translates to CASSPDSFNSPLHF.

This chain connects TRBV9 to TRBJ2-5, with no clear D. The germline CDR1 and CDR2 sequences are SGDLS and YYNGEE. CDR3 size: 15 residues. V was pared by 0 bases and J by 2 bases, with 11 bases between. This CDR3 reads CASSVEGWKQETQYF. The DNA for the CDR3 is TGTGCCAGCAGCGTAGAGGGCTGGAAGCAAGAGACCCAGTACTTC.

The chain couples TRBV7-2 to TRBJ2-7, with 14 positions matching TRBD2. V was pared by 5 bases and J by 9 bases, with 12 bases of the junction left unmatched. CDR1 and CDR2 (germline): SGHTA, FQGNSA. The CDR3 is made up of 16 amino acids. CDR3 sequence: CASSILGLAGVELQYF. In DNA form, the CDR3 reads TGTGCCAGCAGCATCTTGGGACTAGCGGGAGTGGAGTTGCAGTACTTC.

The chain uses TRBV9 and TRBJ1-6; D is unresolved. Trimming pared 3 bases from V and 0 bases from J, leaving 7 bases between. In germline, CDR1 is SGDLS, CDR2 YYNGEE. The CDR3 spans 15 residues. CDR3 in amino acids: CASSEGSSYNSPLHF. The CDR3 nucleotides read TGTGCCAGCAGCGAGGGAAGCTCCTATAATTCACCCCTCCACTTT.

This clonotype was counted at least ten times. Here the CDR3 reads CASSQDLSTLRHTEAFF. The CDR3 nucleotides read TGTGCCAGCAGCCAAGATCTGAGTACACTGAGGCACACTGAAGCTTTCTTT. V is TRBV4-2 and J is TRBJ1-1; no definite D call. The CDR3 loop spans 17 amino acids. Trimming took 0 bases from V and 3 from J, leaving 17 bases between them. Germline V gene data show CDR1 as LGHNA and CDR2 as YNFKEQ.

This clonotype was seen only a few times. The J gene is TRBJ1-1, the V gene TRBV28; 7 bases fit TRBD1. There are 11 residues in the CDR3. The V segment lost 7 bases and the J segment 9 bases; nucleotides outside the gene matches: 5. CDR1 is MDHEN and CDR2 is SYDVKM in the germline V gene. CDR3 sequence (DNA): TGTGCCAGCATGCTGGGACAGCAAGCTTTCTTT. It codes for CASMLGQQAFF.

This clonotype was observed at least ten times. V is TRBV21-1 and J is TRBJ1-2; TRBD1 reflects the table's D call only, with no check against the DNA. TRBV21-1 has pseudogene status. There are 12 residues in the CDR3. The CDR3 nucleotides are TGTGCCAGCAGCCACGGGAAGAATGGCTACACCTTC. Protein product: CASSHGKNGYTF.

This chain joins TRBV7-3 and TRBJ2-3; 7 positions match TRBD2. Germline V gene sequence: CDR1 SGHTA, CDR2 FQGTGA. The CDR3 runs to 17 residues. V lost 1 base and J lost 4; bases outside the gene matches: 11. The CDR3 region has the DNA TGTGCCAGCAGCTTAAAAGTTTCCAGCGGGACCCCAGATACGCAGTATTTT. It is translated as CASSLKVSSGTPDTQYF. Full variable domain (rest looked up from reference TRBV7-3 and TRBJ2-3): GAGVSQTPSNKVTEKGKYVELRCDPISGHTALYWYRQSLGQGPEFLIYFQGTGAADDSGLPNDRFFAVRPEGSVSTLKIQRTERGDSAVYLCASSLKVSSGTPDTQYFGPGTRLTVL.

This chain uses TRBV30 with TRBJ2-3, with D perhaps matching TRBD2 (5 bases). CDR1 and CDR2 (germline): GTSNPN, SVGIG (reference sequence). The CDR3 spans 13 residues. V lost 2 bases and J lost 2, with 8 bases in between. The DNA for the CDR3 is TGTGCCTGGAGTAAGGGAGTCACAGATACGCAGTATTTT. As protein: CAWSKGVTDTQYF.

At least ten counts were recorded for this clonotype. This chain joins TRBV28 and TRBJ2-1, with D hard to call. The germline V gene has CDR1 MDHEN and CDR2 SYDVKM. Between the trimmed V and J ends, which lost 2 bases and 10 bases, there was a span of 6 bases. The CDR3 sequence is 11 residues long. CDR3 residues: CASSLRREQFF. CDR3 nucleotides: TGTGCCAGCAGTTTACGTCGCGAGCAGTTCTTC. The entire variable domain, with the rest obtained from reference TRBV28 and TRBJ2-1, is as follows: DVKVTQSSRYLVKRTGEKVFLECVQDMDHENMFWYRQDPGLGLRLIYFSYDVKMKEKGDIPEGYSVSREKKERFSLILESASTNQTSMYLCASSLRREQFFGPGTRLTVL.

The CDR3 region is CSAFKSDTQYF. Written as DNA, the CDR3 is TGCAGTGCTTTCAAGTCCGATACGCAGTATTTT. The rearrangement uses TRBV20-1 and TRBJ2-3; no firm D call. V gave up 5 bases and J gave up 6 bases, with 9 bases separating them. This CDR3 has 11 amino acids. Per germline, CDR1 DFQATT and CDR2 SNEGSKA (reference sequence).

This clonotype was recorded at least ten times. This sequence joins TRBV4-2 and TRBJ2-4; 7 bases agree with TRBD1. Germline trimming cut 5 bases from V and 0 bases from J; bases unmatched to any gene: 10. Germline V lookup: CDR1 LGHNA, CDR2 YNFKEQ. The CDR3 extends over 17 amino acids. The CDR3 DNA reads TGTGCCAGCAGCGTCCAGACAGGGAGTGAAGCCAAAAACATTCAGTACTTC. Translated, it gives CASSVQTGSEAKNIQYF.

This chain links TRBV5-4 with TRBJ2-3; maybe TRBD2 (7 bases). V dropped 4 bases and J dropped 2 bases, with 17 bases sitting between them. This CDR3 has 16 amino acids. In germline, CDR1 is SGHNT, CDR2 YYREEE (reference sequence). DNA of the CDR3: TGTGCCAGCAGCCCAAAGGGGGGGGCCGTCACAGATACGCAGTATTTT. Translation: CASSPKGGAVTDTQYF.

The chain links TRBV20-1 to TRBJ2-7; possible D gene TRBD1, 5 bases. Germline CDR1 DFQATT, CDR2 SNEGSKA (reference sequence). The germline V and J ends were trimmed by 2 bases and 6 bases, with 11 bases remaining between them. The CDR3 is made up of 12 amino acids. CDR3 DNA: TGCAGTGCTAGAATCCAGGGTCGCGAGCAGTACTTC. Amino acid sequence: CSARIQGREQYF.

This clonotype showed up many times. The chain joins TRBV29-1 to TRBJ2-1; perhaps TRBD2 as D (6 bases). The CDR3 totals 8 residues. The germline V gene has CDR1 SQVTM and CDR2 ANQGSEA. V lost 6 bases and J lost 15, with 9 bases in between. The DNA for the CDR3 is TGCAGCGTCGCCGGGGGGTTCTTC. This codes for CSVAGGFF.

In its sample, this clonotype was seen many times. The chain recombines TRBV2 with TRBJ1-6, with D unresolved. The V gene's germline CDR1 is SNHLY and CDR2 FYNNEI. This CDR3 is built from 12 residues. Trimming pared 7 bases from V and 9 bases from J, leaving 10 bases between. CDR3 bases: TGTGCCAGCAACCTAAGGACTTCACCCCTCCACTTT. This gives the protein CASNLRTSPLHF. Filled out from reference TRBV2 and TRBJ1-6, the complete variable domain reads EPEVTQTPSHQVTQMGQEVILRCVPISNHLYFYWYRQILGQKVEFLVSFYNNEISEKSEIFDDQFSVERPDGSNFTLKIRSTKLEDSAMYFCASNLRTSPLHFGNGTRLTVT.

The rearrangement joins TRBV5-6 to TRBJ1-1, with D perhaps TRBD1 (6 bases). The germline V and J ends were trimmed by 1 base and 10 bases, with 14 bases remaining between them. Germline V CDR1 and CDR2: SGHDT, YYEEEE. CDR3 size: 13 residues. CDR3 DNA: TGTGCCAGCAGCTTGCGGACCGGAGGGGGAGCTTTCTTT. It encodes CASSLRTGGGAFF.

The chain joins TRBV5-1 to TRBJ2-5; 11 nucleotides align to TRBD2. Germline V gives CDR1 SGHRS, CDR2 YFSETQ. V gave up 6 bases and J gave up 0 bases; unmatched junction bases: 10. CDR3 length: 17 residues. The CDR3 loop is CASTLTSGSPYQETQYF. The DNA of the CDR3 is TGCGCCAGCACCCTAACTAGCGGGAGCCCGTACCAAGAGACCCAGTACTTC.